One sample yielded the 22 T cell receptor beta chains listed below, sequenced in a study of CD8+ T cells in alopecia areata. The authors extracted RNA and reverse transcribed it into cDNA as the sequencing template. TCRdb's table, derived via immunoSEQ multiplex PCR, lists solely in-frame clones and lacks some. The sample lists about 200,000 clones, roughly 60% occurring once. Treatment defined: oral pan-JAK inhibitor, 5-10 mg twice daily. Sequences were derived from CD4+ T cells sorted from blood, sampled at week 24, from a patient treated with tofacitinib. Receptors originate from a human donor with alopecia areata.

The V gene is TRBV4-3, the J gene TRBJ1-5; 7 bases align to TRBD1. The CDR3 is 19 amino acids. Losses at the gene ends were 1 base for V and 5 bases for J; bases not matched to a gene: 17. Germline CDR1 is LGHNA and CDR2 is YSLEER. The CDR3 region has the DNA TGCGCCAGCAGCCAAGTTTTATTAAACAGGGGAAGTATCGATCAGCCCCAGCATTTT. This gives the protein CASSQVLLNRGSIDQPQHF.

This clone was counted between two and nine times. CDR3 protein: CSVWSAGWNEQYF. The CDR3, as DNA: TGCAGCGTTTGGTCGGCAGGGTGGAACGAGCAGTACTTC. The chain employs TRBV29-1 and TRBJ2-7; possible D gene TRBD1, 5 bases. Germline values: CDR1 SQVTM, CDR2 ANQGSEA. V lost 5 bases and J 5 bases, leaving 16 bases between the germline ends. The CDR3 runs 13 residues.

A few counts support this clone. This sequence joins TRBV4-1 and TRBJ1-6; the D is unclear. Germline V gives CDR1 MGHRA, CDR2 YSYEKL. This CDR3 region has 15 residues. Trimming removed 0 bases from V and 7 bases from J, with 10 bases in between. CDR3: CASSQDFRGNSPLHF. CDR3 bases: TGCGCCAGCAGCCAAGATTTCCGAGGAAATTCACCCCTCCACTTT.

This clone was found a few times. Other DNA sequences in this specimen translate into the identical CDR3. The CDR3 region is CASSLGTNQETQYF. CDR3 coding DNA: TGCGCCAGCAGCTTGGGGACAAACCAAGAGACCCAGTACTTC. This chain uses TRBV5-1 with TRBJ2-5; TRBD1 is a possible D gene (5 bases). CDR3 length: 14 amino acids. Germline values: CDR1 SGHRS, CDR2 YFSETQ. The ends were cut back, 0 bases at V and 0 bases at J, with 6 bases in the middle.

V is TRBV11-2 and J is TRBJ2-3; 9 bases map to TRBD2. The germline CDR1 and CDR2 sequences are SGHAT and FQNNGV. The CDR3 is made up of 15 amino acids. V shed 5 bases, J shed 1 base, and the junction held 4 bases outside the gene matches. This CDR3 reads CASSPRTSGTDTQYF. The CDR3, as DNA: TGTGCCAGCAGCCCCCGGACTAGCGGCACAGATACGCAGTATTTT.

This clone was observed a handful of times. V usage is TRBV29-1 and J usage is TRBJ2-7; D perhaps matches TRBD1 (6 bases). Germline V lookup: CDR1 SQVTM, CDR2 ANQGSEA. The CDR3 length is 13 residues. V was cut by 4 bases and J by 3 bases, with 13 bases left in between. In nucleotides, the CDR3 is TGCAGCGTTGGTGGCCCGGACAGCTACGAGCAGTACTTC. Amino acid sequence: CSVGGPDSYEQYF.

Here the CDR3 reads CASSKKDGPYEQYF. Written as DNA, the CDR3 is TGTGCCAGCAGCAAAAAGGACGGCCCCTACGAGCAGTACTTC. V usage is TRBV7-8 and J usage is TRBJ2-7, with D uncertain. Germline V gene lookup returns CDR1 SGHVS and CDR2 FQNEAQ. The V end was cut by 5 bases, the J end by 2 bases, with 13 bases between. The CDR3 has 14 amino acids.

This clone was seen a few times. This chain uses TRBV29-1 with TRBJ2-5, with TRBD1 identical over 8 bases. With V trimmed by 5 bases and J by 3 bases, 5 bases remained unmatched. The germline V gene encodes CDR1 SQVTM and CDR2 ANQGSEA. This CDR3 region has 13 residues. This CDR3 is CSVWTGQKETQYF. The DNA for the CDR3 is TGCAGCGTTTGGACAGGGCAGAAAGAGACCCAGTACTTC.

DNA for the CDR3: TGTGCCAGCAGCGCTAGTTACAGGGACGATACGCAGTATTTT. Amino acids: CASSASYRDDTQYF. The chain has TRBV7-2 and TRBJ2-3; possible D gene TRBD1, 6 bases. Germline loops: CDR1 SGHTA, CDR2 FQGNSA. CDR3 length equals 14 residues. V shed 5 bases and J shed 6 bases, with 15 bases lying between them.

The rearrangement joins TRBV27 to TRBJ2-1, with D possibly matching TRBD1 (5 bases). The V end lost 5 bases, the J end lost 5 bases, and 10 bases lay between the germline ends. The CDR3 runs to 13 residues. CDR1 and CDR2 from the germline V gene are MNHEY and SMNVEV (reference sequence). Here the CDR3 DNA reads TGTGCCAGCAGTCAAAGACAGAACAATGAGCAGTTCTTC. Its translation: CASSQRQNNEQFF.

A note on this clone: Distinct nucleotide sequences in the sample also encode this CDR3. The rearrangement joins TRBV28 to TRBJ1-2; D ambiguous. The germline CDR1 and CDR2 sequences are MDHEN and SYDVKM. The CDR3 extends over 12 amino acids. V was pared by 2 bases and J by 3 bases, with 4 bases between. DNA for the CDR3: TGTGCCAGCAGTTTAGAGTACTATGGCTACACCTTC. This gives the protein CASSLEYYGYTF.

With regard to this clone: The same CDR3 also results from other DNA sequences found in this sample. The rearrangement joins TRBV10-3 to TRBJ2-5, with 10 bases matching TRBD1. V was clipped by 2 bases and J by 5 bases; unmatched bases: 2. The CDR3 has 14 residues. Germline V gene data show CDR1 as ENHRY and CDR2 as SYGVKD. CDR3 region: CAISEPDRGETQYF. The CDR3 DNA reads TGTGCCATCAGTGAGCCGGACAGGGGGGAGACCCAGTACTTC.

This chain links TRBV5-4 with TRBJ2-1; 11 nucleotides align to TRBD1. This CDR3 comprises 16 residues. The germline gives CDR1 SGHNT, CDR2 YYREEE (reference sequence). V lost 5 bases, J lost 6 bases, and 10 bases stayed unmatched. The CDR3 nucleotides read TGTGCCAGCAGTCCCAGTCCGGGACAGGGGGGCAATGAGCAGTTCTTC. It specifies CASSPSPGQGGNEQFF.

V usage is TRBV5-1 and J usage is TRBJ2-1; the D gene is possibly TRBD1 (6 bases). This CDR3 contains 15 residues. V was pared by 4 bases and J by 4 bases, with 15 bases between. Germline loops: CDR1 SGHRS, CDR2 YFSETQ. CDR3 in amino acids: CASSPAAGVYNEQFF. The CDR3, as DNA: TGCGCCAGCAGCCCAGCGGCAGGGGTATACAATGAGCAGTTCTTC.

This clone was seen just once. The sample carries other DNA sequences with the same CDR3. The chain recombines TRBV5-1 with TRBJ2-3; D is uncertain. CDR1 is SGHRS and CDR2 is YFSETQ in the germline V gene. The CDR3 is made up of 11 amino acids. Deletions cut 5 bases from V and 1 base from J, with 2 bases between. The CDR3 DNA reads TGCGCCAGCAGACGCACAGATACGCAGTATTTT. The encoded protein is CASRRTDTQYF.

In this sample, this clone turned up a few times. The chain couples TRBV2 to TRBJ2-5, with D uncertain. V was trimmed by 3 bases and J by 3 bases, leaving 11 bases between them. CDR3 length: 14 amino acids. Germline V CDR1 and CDR2: SNHLY, FYNNEI. The CDR3 sequence is CASSERLDEETQYF. Here the CDR3 DNA reads TGTGCCAGCAGTGAGCGATTAGACGAAGAGACCCAGTACTTC.

This chain joins TRBV10-3 and TRBJ1-6; D is perhaps TRBD1 (6 bases). The CDR3 loop spans 13 amino acids. V gave up 7 bases and J gave up 8 bases, with 12 bases separating them. Per germline, CDR1 ENHRY and CDR2 SYGVKD. CDR3 sequence reads: CAIMGHVDSPLHF. CDR3 nucleotides: TGTGCCATCATGGGACACGTAGATTCACCCCTCCACTTT.

The V gene is TRBV4-3, the J gene TRBJ2-3; D possibly matches TRBD1 or TRBD2 (6 bases each). V lost 3 bases and J 4 bases, leaving 17 bases between the germline ends. The germline CDR1 and CDR2 sequences are LGHNA and YSLEER. This CDR3 is built from 16 residues. This CDR3 is CASSHRNGGGADTQYF. As DNA, the CDR3 is TGCGCCAGCAGCCACCGCAACGGGGGCGGGGCAGATACGCAGTATTTT.

The chain uses TRBV7-8 and TRBJ2-4; no clear D gene. Trimming stripped 5 bases from V and 8 bases from J, with 13 bases between. Germline CDR1 and CDR2: SGHVS and FQNEAQ. The CDR3 loop spans 13 amino acids. The CDR3 loop is CASSPLNGDIQYF. CDR3 sequence (DNA): TGTGCCAGCAGCCCGCTTAATGGAGACATTCAGTACTTC.

This chain connects TRBV7-2 to TRBJ2-1; D could derive from TRBD1 or TRBD2 (5 bases each). CDR1 and CDR2 (germline): SGHTA, FQGNSA. CDR3 length equals 12 residues. The ends were cut back, 5 bases at V and 16 bases at J, with 18 bases in the middle. CDR3 nucleotides: TGTGCCAGCAGCCCCTCAGGGATAGCGCCTTTCTTC. This codes for CASSPSGIAPFF.

This clone was recorded a few times. This rearrangement joins TRBV19 to TRBJ2-1, with 7 bases lining up with TRBD1. This CDR3 has 17 amino acids. Germline CDR1 is LNHDA and CDR2 is SQIVND (reference sequence). Trimming cost V 3 bases and J 7 bases; bases outside gene matches: 15. CDR3 sequence reads: CASSIRFGQDGVNEQFF. For the CDR3, the DNA is TGTGCCAGTAGTATTCGATTTGGACAGGACGGGGTGAATGAGCAGTTCTTC.

The chain links TRBV7-3 to TRBJ2-3; 10 bases match TRBD1. From germline, CDR1 is SGHTA and CDR2 FQGTGA. J was trimmed by 3 bases and V by 4 bases; bases with no gene match: 10. There are 17 residues in the CDR3. This CDR3 is CASSSARTGGRTDTQYF. The CDR3 nucleotides are TGTGCCAGCAGCTCCGCCCGGACAGGGGGTAGAACAGATACGCAGTATTTT.